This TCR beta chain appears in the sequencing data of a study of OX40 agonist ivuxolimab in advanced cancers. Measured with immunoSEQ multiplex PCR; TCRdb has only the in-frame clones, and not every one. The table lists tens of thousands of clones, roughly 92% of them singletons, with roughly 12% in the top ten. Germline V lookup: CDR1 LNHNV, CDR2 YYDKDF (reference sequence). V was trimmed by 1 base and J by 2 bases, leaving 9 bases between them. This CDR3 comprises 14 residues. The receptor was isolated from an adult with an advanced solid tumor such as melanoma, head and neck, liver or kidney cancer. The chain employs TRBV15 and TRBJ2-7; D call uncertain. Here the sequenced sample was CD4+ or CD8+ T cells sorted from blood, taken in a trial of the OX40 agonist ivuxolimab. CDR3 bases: TGTGCCACCAGCAGAGGACTGTCCGCCTACGAGCAGTACTTC. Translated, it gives CATSRGLSAYEQYF. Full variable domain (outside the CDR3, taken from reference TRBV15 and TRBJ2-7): DAMVIQNPRYQVTQFGKPVTLSCSQTLNHNVMYWYQQKSSQAPKLLFHYYDKDFNNEADTPDNFQSRRPNTSFCFLDIRSPGLGDTAMYLCATSRGLSAYEQYFGPGTRLTVT.